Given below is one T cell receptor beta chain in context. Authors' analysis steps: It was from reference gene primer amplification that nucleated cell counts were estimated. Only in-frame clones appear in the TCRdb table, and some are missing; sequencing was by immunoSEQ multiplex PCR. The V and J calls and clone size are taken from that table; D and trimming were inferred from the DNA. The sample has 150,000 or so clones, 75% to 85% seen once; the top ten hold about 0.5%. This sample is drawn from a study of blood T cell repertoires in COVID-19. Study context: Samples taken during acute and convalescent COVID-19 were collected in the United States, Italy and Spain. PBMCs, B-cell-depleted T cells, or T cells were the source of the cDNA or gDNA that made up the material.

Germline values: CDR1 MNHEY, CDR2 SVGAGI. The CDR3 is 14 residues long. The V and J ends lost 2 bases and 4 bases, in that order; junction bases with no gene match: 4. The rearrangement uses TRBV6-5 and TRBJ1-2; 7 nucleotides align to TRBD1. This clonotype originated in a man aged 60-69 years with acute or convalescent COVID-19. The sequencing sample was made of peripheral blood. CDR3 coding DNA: TGTGCCAGCAGTTACGCAGACAGGGTCTATGGCTACACCTTC. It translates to CASSYADRVYGYTF.